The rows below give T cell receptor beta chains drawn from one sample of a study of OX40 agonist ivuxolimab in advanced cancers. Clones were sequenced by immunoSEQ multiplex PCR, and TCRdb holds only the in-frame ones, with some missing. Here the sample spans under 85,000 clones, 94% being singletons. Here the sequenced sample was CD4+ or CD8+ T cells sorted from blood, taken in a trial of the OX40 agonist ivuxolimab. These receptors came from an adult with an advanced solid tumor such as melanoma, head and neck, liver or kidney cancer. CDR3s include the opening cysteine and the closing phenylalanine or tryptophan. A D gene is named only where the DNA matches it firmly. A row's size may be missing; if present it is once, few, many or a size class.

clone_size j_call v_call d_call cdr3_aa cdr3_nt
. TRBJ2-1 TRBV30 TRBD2 CAWRTTSGSSHNEQFF TGTGCCTGGAGGACAACTAGCGGGAGTTCCCACAATGAGCAGTTCTTC
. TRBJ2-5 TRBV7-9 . CASSLSILGDGLARETQYF TGTGCCAGCAGCTTATCGATTCTAGGGGACGGACTCGCTCGAGAGACCCAGTACTTC
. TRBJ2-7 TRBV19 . CASSIQFGQDFSYEQYF TGTGCCAGTAGTATACAATTCGGGCAGGACTTCTCCTACGAGCAGTACTTC
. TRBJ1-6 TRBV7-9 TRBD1 CASSPRTGTYSSYNSPLHF TGTGCCAGCAGCCCACGGACAGGAACTTACAGCTCCTATAATTCACCCCTCCACTTT
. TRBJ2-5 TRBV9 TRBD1 CASSPGGDQETQYF TGTGCCAGCAGCCCAGGGGGTGACCAAGAGACCCAGTACTTC
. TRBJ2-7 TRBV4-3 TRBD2 CASSQSEGRGDPYEQYF TGCGCCAGCAGCCAATCCGAGGGGCGGGGGGACCCCTACGAGCAGTACTTC
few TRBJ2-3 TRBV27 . CASSYRASTDTQYF TGTGCCAGCAGCTACAGGGCTAGCACAGATACGCAGTATTTT
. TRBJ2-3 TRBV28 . CANSFEGQRQSDTQYF TGTGCCAACTCCTTCGAGGGACAACGACAGTCTGATACGCAGTATTTT
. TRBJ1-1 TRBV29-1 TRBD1 CSVLLRDRYTEAFF TGCAGCGTGCTTCTTCGGGACAGGTACACTGAAGCTTTCTTT
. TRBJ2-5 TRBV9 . CASSGGTVQETQYF TGTGCCAGCAGCGGGGGGACTGTACAAGAGACCCAGTACTTC
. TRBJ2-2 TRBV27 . CASIDTNTGELFF TGTGCCAGCATCGATACGAACACCGGGGAGCTGTTTTTT
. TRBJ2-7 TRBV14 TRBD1 CASSHVPGQGTYEQYF TGTGCCAGCAGCCACGTCCCGGGACAGGGTACCTACGAGCAGTACTTC
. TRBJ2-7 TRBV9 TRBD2 CASSVAGTSGSYEQYF TGTGCCAGCAGCGTAGCCGGGACTAGCGGGAGTTACGAGCAGTACTTC
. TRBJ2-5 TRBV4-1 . CASSQVRAVHKQETQYF TGCGCCAGCAGCCAAGTTCGAGCAGTCCATAAACAAGAGACCCAGTACTTC
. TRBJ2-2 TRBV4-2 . CASSQEAGPNTGELFF TGTGCCAGCAGCCAAGAGGCGGGACCGAACACCGGGGAGCTGTTTTTT
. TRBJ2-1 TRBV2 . CASSEGNEQFF TGTGCCAGCAGTGAAGGGAATGAGCAGTTCTTC
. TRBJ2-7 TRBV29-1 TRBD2 CSVVYRWREGSGEQYF TGCAGCGTAGTTTATAGATGGCGGGAGGGCTCAGGGGAGCAGTACTTC
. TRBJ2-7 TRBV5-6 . CASSLFGPSYEQYF TGTGCCAGCAGCTTATTCGGGCCGTCCTACGAGCAGTACTTC
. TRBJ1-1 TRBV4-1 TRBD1 CASSLTGANTEAFF TGCGCCAGCAGCCTGACAGGGGCGAACACTGAAGCTTTCTTT
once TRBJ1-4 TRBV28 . CASTPKSGNEKLFF TGTGCCAGCACTCCCAAGTCCGGGAATGAAAAACTGTTTTTT
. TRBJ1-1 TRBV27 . CASRISARTEAFF TGTGCCAGCAGGATTTCCGCGCGCACTGAAGCTTTCTTT
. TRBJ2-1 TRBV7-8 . CASSPPLASYNEQFF TGTGCCAGCAGCCCCCCTCTTGCGTCCTACAATGAGCAGTTCTTC
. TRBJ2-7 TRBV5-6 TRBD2 CASSLEASGEDYEQYF TGTGCCAGCAGCTTGGAGGCTAGCGGAGAAGACTACGAGCAGTACTTC
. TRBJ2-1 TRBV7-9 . CASSSIVNEQFF TGTGCCAGCAGCTCCATAGTAAATGAGCAGTTCTTC
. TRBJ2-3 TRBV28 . CASSLGTTGTDTQYF TGTGCCAGCAGTTTGGGGACGACCGGCACAGATACGCAGTATTTT
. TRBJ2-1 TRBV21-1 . CASSKGAGAPPHEQFF TGTGCCAGCAGCAAAGGGGCGGGGGCACCACCCCATGAGCAGTTCTTC
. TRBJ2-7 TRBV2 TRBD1 CASRDRASYEQYF TGTGCCAGCAGGGACAGGGCCTCCTACGAGCAGTACTTC
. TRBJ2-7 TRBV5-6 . CASSSLLYYEQYF TGTGCCAGCAGTTCTCTATTGTACTACGAGCAGTACTTC
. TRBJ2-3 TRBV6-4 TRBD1 CASSDGLRQGTDTQYF TGTGCCAGCAGTGACGGATTGAGACAGGGGACAGATACGCAGTATTTT